Listed here are 29 T cell receptor beta chains from one sample, sequenced in a study of T cell responses to AZD1222 COVID-19 vaccine. Here immunoSEQ multiplex PCR was the method, and the copy in TCRdb shows in-frame clones only, minus some. The sample carries about 120,000 clones, less than 90% recorded once. The sample in question was peripheral blood, obtained on day 0 of AZD1222 vaccination. The origin of the receptors is an adult in good health.

The rearrangement links TRBV3-1 (or the pseudogene TRBV3-2) to TRBJ1-2; D not resolved. Per the germline V gene, CDR1 is LGHDT and CDR2 is YNNKEL (reference sequence). This CDR3 region has 16 residues. Trimming pared 3 bases from V and 5 bases from J, leaving 19 bases between. CDR3 nucleotide sequence: TGTGCCAGCAGCCATTACCGGACCCAGAATATGTATGGCTACACCTTC. It encodes CASSHYRTQNMYGYTF.

This rearrangement joins TRBV7-6 to TRBJ2-7; no clear D. This CDR3 is built from 15 residues. CDR1 and CDR2 (germline): SGHVS, FNYEAQ. The V gene lost 0 bases and the J gene lost 0 bases, with 9 bases spanning the gap. The CDR3 reads CASSLATDTSYEQYF. The CDR3 nucleotides are TGTGCCAGCAGCTTAGCGACCGACACCTCCTACGAGCAGTACTTC.

The V and J genes are TRBV27 and TRBJ1-6, with no clear D. Per germline, CDR1 MNHEY and CDR2 SMNVEV (reference sequence). Trimming stripped 7 bases from V and 6 bases from J, with 13 bases between. The CDR3 runs 14 residues. This CDR3 reads CASKNGELNSPLHF. The DNA for the CDR3 is TGTGCCAGCAAGAACGGGGAACTTAATTCACCCCTCCACTTT.

The chain carries TRBV6-5 and TRBJ2-7; 12 nucleotides match TRBD2. Germline V gives CDR1 MNHEY, CDR2 SVGAGI. Trimming took 0 bases from V and 5 from J; bases not matched to a gene: 5. The CDR3 has 16 amino acids. The CDR3 spells CASSYSTSGRFNEQYF. CDR3 coding DNA: TGTGCCAGCAGTTACTCGACTAGCGGGAGATTCAACGAGCAGTACTTC.

This clone appeared a single time. V and J are TRBV29-1 and TRBJ1-1; TRBD1 is a possible D gene (5 bases). The germline V and J ends were trimmed by 7 bases and 4 bases, with 13 bases remaining between them. Germline V lookup: CDR1 SQVTM, CDR2 ANQGSEA. This CDR3 region has 12 residues. CDR3 sequence reads: CSAGGISTEAFF. The CDR3 coding sequence is TGCAGCGCGGGGGGTATTAGCACTGAAGCTTTCTTT.

The genes are TRBV11-2 and TRBJ2-1, with TRBD2 matching 7 bases. CDR1 is SGHAT and CDR2 is FQNNGV in the germline V gene. With 1 base clipped from V and 0 bases from J, the junction kept 6 bases outside the gene matches. The CDR3 consists of 17 residues. The CDR3 DNA is TGTGCCAGCAGCTTAGCGTACGGGGGGAGCTCCTACAATGAGCAGTTCTTC. Protein: CASSLAYGGSSYNEQFF.

This rearrangement joins TRBV6-1 to TRBJ2-7, with TRBD1 matching 8 bases. V trimming: 0 bases; J trimming: 7 bases; junction bases outside the gene matches: 2. This CDR3 is built from 13 residues. The germline CDR1 and CDR2 sequences are MNHNS and SASEGT. This CDR3 reads CASSEADRAEQYF. The CDR3 DNA sequence: TGTGCCAGCAGTGAAGCGGACAGGGCAGAGCAGTACTTC.

This chain connects TRBV7-9 to TRBJ1-3; D is unresolved. The germline V and J ends were trimmed by 6 bases and 4 bases, with 7 bases remaining between them. The germline V gene encodes CDR1 SEHNR and CDR2 FQNEAQ (reference sequence). The CDR3 contains 12 residues. As DNA, the CDR3 is TGTGCCAGCAGACAGATCGGAAACACCATATATTTT. Encoded protein: CASRQIGNTIYF.

The chain uses TRBV6-5 and TRBJ2-5; D is possibly TRBD1 (6 bases). V was pared by 6 bases and J by 1 base, with 6 bases between. The CDR3 runs 12 residues. Per the germline V gene, CDR1 is MNHEY and CDR2 is SVGAGI. DNA of the CDR3: TGTGCCAGCAGACAGGGCCAAGAGACCCAGTACTTC. This gives the protein CASRQGQETQYF.

CDR3 nucleotides: TGCGCCAGCAGCCTGGCGGACCTAATTAACGAGCAGTACTTC. Translating it yields CASSLADLINEQYF. The chain uses TRBV5-1 and TRBJ2-7; D gene unclear. V shed 4 bases and J shed 5 bases, with 16 bases lying between them. The CDR3 is made up of 14 amino acids. Germline V gene sequence: CDR1 SGHRS, CDR2 YFSETQ.

The V gene is TRBV7-9, the J gene TRBJ2-2, with TRBD2 identical over 8 bases. Trimming at V came to 8 bases and at J to 4 bases, leaving 9 bases not matched to a gene. CDR3 length: 15 amino acids. Per germline, CDR1 SEHNR and CDR2 FQNEAQ (reference sequence). CDR3 coding DNA: TGTGCCAGCCGCAGTCCGGGAGGGCTCACCGGGGAGCTGTTTTTT. Translated: CASRSPGGLTGELFF.

The gene calls are TRBV28 and TRBJ1-2; 12 bases fit TRBD1. Losses at the gene ends were 6 bases for V and 7 bases for J; bases not matched to a gene: 6. This CDR3 comprises 14 residues. From germline, CDR1 is MDHEN and CDR2 SYDVKM. CDR3 sequence (DNA): TGTGCCAGCAGGCCGGGACAGGGGGCGCGTGGCTACACCTTC. Amino acid sequence: CASRPGQGARGYTF.

The sample holds one count of this clone. The rearrangement joins TRBV6-5 to TRBJ1-2; tentatively, D is TRBD1 (5 bases). This CDR3 is built from 13 residues. V was pared by 6 bases and J by 3 bases, with 11 bases between. Germline CDR1 reads MNHEY; CDR2 reads SVGAGI. CDR3 nucleotides: TGTGCCAGCAGCGCGACAGCCTACTATGGCTACACCTTC. This encodes CASSATAYYGYTF.

This sequence joins TRBV2 and TRBJ1-3; the D is unclear. CDR1 is SNHLY, CDR2 FYNNEI, per germline. V lost 6 bases and J lost 0, with 9 bases in between. There are 14 residues in the CDR3. The chain's CDR3 is CASREIDSGNTIYF. CDR3 bases: TGTGCCAGCAGAGAAATAGACTCTGGAAACACCATATATTTT.

The chain has TRBV6-5 and TRBJ2-7, with 11 bases fitting TRBD2. This CDR3 contains 16 residues. The V segment lost 0 bases and the J segment 5 bases; nucleotides outside the gene matches: 6. CDR1 and CDR2 (germline): MNHEY, SVGAGI. The CDR3, as DNA: TGTGCCAGCAGTTACTCGGGTAGCGGGAGGGGAAACGAGCAGTACTTC. Amino acid sequence: CASSYSGSGRGNEQYF.

This chain joins TRBV27 and TRBJ2-6, with 10 bases identical to TRBD1. Germline V lookup: CDR1 MNHEY, CDR2 SMNVEV (reference sequence). J lost 2 bases, V lost 4 bases, and 5 bases had no gene match. The CDR3 is made up of 17 amino acids. The CDR3 bases are TGTGCCAGCAGTTGGGGACAGGGGATTACTGGGGCCAACGTCCTGACTTTC. Encoded protein: CASSWGQGITGANVLTF. Full variable domain (outside the CDR3, taken from reference TRBV27 and TRBJ2-6): EAQVTQNPRYLITVTGKKLTVTCSQNMNHEYMSWYRQDPGLGLRQIYYSMNVEVTDKGDVPEGYKVSRKEKRNFPLILESPSPNQTSLYFCASSWGQGITGANVLTFGAGSRLTVL.

Points on this clone: Other DNA sequences in the same sample also yield this CDR3. V and J are TRBV5-1 and TRBJ1-4, with TRBD1 as a possible D gene (5 bases). Germline V gene lookup returns CDR1 SGHRS and CDR2 YFSETQ. The CDR3 has 14 residues. The ends were cut back, 2 bases at V and 8 bases at J, with 13 bases in the middle. The chain's CDR3 is CASSLTGRDEKLFF. CDR3 bases: TGCGCCAGCAGCTTAACGGGACGGGACGAAAAACTGTTTTTT.

The gene calls are TRBV19 and TRBJ2-7; perhaps TRBD1 as D (5 bases). Germline V lookup: CDR1 LNHDA, CDR2 SQIVND (reference sequence). The CDR3 covers 15 residues. Trimming took 8 bases from V and 2 from J, leaving 19 bases between them. The DNA of the CDR3 is TGTGCCAGTTCTAGGGGCGGTGCGGTTACCTACGAGCAGTACTTC. Protein product: CASSRGGAVTYEQYF.

The chain uses TRBV7-2 and TRBJ1-2; the match to TRBD1 covers 8 bases. CDR3 length: 13 amino acids. Germline trimming cut 5 bases from V and 4 bases from J; bases unmatched to any gene: 3. The germline CDR1 and CDR2 sequences are SGHTA and FQGNSA. In DNA, the CDR3 is TGTGCCAGCAGCCAGGACAGGGTCTATGGCTACACCTTC. Its protein product is CASSQDRVYGYTF.

A note on this clone: The junction differs from germline at one of its ends, possibly a read error. The rearrangement joins TRBV5-1 to TRBJ1-1; D is possibly TRBD1 (5 bases). Germline CDR1 and CDR2: SGHRS and YFSETQ. There are 16 residues in the CDR3. The CDR3 DNA reads as TGCGCCAGCAGTCGGTCAGGGCGGAGGAAAGACACTAAAGCTTTCTTT. Encoded protein: CASSRSGRRKDTKAFF.

This clone was detected once. The rearrangement joins TRBV19 to TRBJ2-7; 11 positions agree with TRBD1. Germline V gene lookup returns CDR1 LNHDA and CDR2 SQIVND (reference sequence). The length of the CDR3 is 13 residues. V was clipped by 5 bases and J by 5 bases; unmatched bases: 2. The CDR3 region is CASSGQGANEQYF. The CDR3 DNA reads TGTGCCAGTAGTGGACAGGGGGCCAACGAGCAGTACTTC. Using reference TRBV19 and TRBJ2-7 for the parts outside the CDR3, the full variable domain is DGGITQSPKYLFRKEGQNVTLSCEQNLNHDAMYWYRQDPGQGLRLIYYSQIVNDFQKGDIAEGYSVSREKKESFPLTVTSAQKNPTAFYLCASSGQGANEQYFGPGTRLTVT.

This chain joins TRBV2 and TRBJ2-5; D is unresolved. Germline loops: CDR1 SNHLY, CDR2 FYNNEI. The CDR3 totals 14 residues. V lost 6 bases and J 2 bases, leaving 13 bases between the germline ends. The CDR3 loop reads CASSVSGYQETQYF. CDR3 in DNA: TGTGCCAGCAGCGTCTCGGGTTATCAAGAGACCCAGTACTTC.

The chain couples TRBV5-1 to TRBJ1-5, with D tentatively TRBD1 (5 bases). From germline, CDR1 is SGHRS and CDR2 YFSETQ. This CDR3 contains 15 residues. V was cut by 0 bases and J by 6 bases, with 13 bases left in between. The DNA of the CDR3 is TGCGCCAGCAGCTTGGATGGCCAGGGTGTTCAGCCCCAGCATTTT. This translates into CASSLDGQGVQPQHF.

The rearrangement joins TRBV6-2 or TRBV6-3 to TRBJ2-1; D remains unclear. The CDR3 totals 12 residues. Germline V lookup: CDR1 MNHEY, CDR2 SVGEGT. The ends were cut back, 4 bases at V and 9 bases at J, with 10 bases in the middle. CDR3 region: CASSSAFGEQFF. CDR3 DNA: TGTGCCAGCAGTTCCGCCTTTGGTGAGCAGTTCTTC.

The V and J genes are TRBV10-1 and TRBJ1-1, with a weak D call TRBD1 (5 bases). Between the trimmed V and J ends, which lost 2 bases and 1 base, there was a span of 11 bases. CDR3 length: 15 residues. Germline V gives CDR1 WNHNN, CDR2 SYGVQD (reference sequence). Here the CDR3 DNA reads TGCGCCAGCAGTGAGACCGGGACGGAGAACACTGAAGCTTTCTTT. It is translated as CASSETGTENTEAFF.

The table lists this clone with a few counts. The J gene is TRBJ2-5, the V gene TRBV5-1, with D maybe TRBD2 (5 bases). The V end lost 3 bases, the J end lost 2 bases, and 11 bases lay between the germline ends. The CDR3 runs to 14 residues. Germline V gives CDR1 SGHRS, CDR2 YFSETQ. DNA for the CDR3: TGCGCCAGCAGCTGGAGGCAATTACAAGAGACCCAGTACTTC. As protein: CASSWRQLQETQYF.

Only one count was recorded for this clone. V gene TRBV2 combines with J gene TRBJ1-5; no clear D gene. Trimming removed 3 bases at V and 5 bases at J, with 5 bases between. Germline assignment: CDR1 SNHLY and CDR2 FYNNEI. This CDR3 is 12 amino acids long. CDR3 protein: CASSDLDQPQHF. Written as DNA, the CDR3 is TGTGCCAGCAGTGACTTAGATCAGCCCCAGCATTTT.

The chain joins TRBV10-1 to TRBJ2-1; 7 positions match TRBD2. This CDR3 contains 14 residues. Per the germline V gene, CDR1 is WNHNN and CDR2 is SYGVQD (reference sequence). V trimming: 2 bases; J trimming: 7 bases; junction bases outside the gene matches: 5. The CDR3 spells CASSEVASGNEQFF. DNA for the CDR3: TGCGCCAGCAGTGAGGTGGCTAGCGGTAATGAGCAGTTCTTC.

This chain connects TRBV7-6 to TRBJ2-1; D unresolved. CDR1 is SGHVS and CDR2 is FNYEAQ in the germline V gene. The CDR3 runs 16 residues. V was trimmed by 0 bases and J by 0 bases, leaving 9 bases between them. CDR3 nucleotide sequence: TGTGCCAGCAGCTTAGCGACCTTAAGCTCCTACAATGAGCAGTTCTTC. This gives the protein CASSLATLSSYNEQFF.